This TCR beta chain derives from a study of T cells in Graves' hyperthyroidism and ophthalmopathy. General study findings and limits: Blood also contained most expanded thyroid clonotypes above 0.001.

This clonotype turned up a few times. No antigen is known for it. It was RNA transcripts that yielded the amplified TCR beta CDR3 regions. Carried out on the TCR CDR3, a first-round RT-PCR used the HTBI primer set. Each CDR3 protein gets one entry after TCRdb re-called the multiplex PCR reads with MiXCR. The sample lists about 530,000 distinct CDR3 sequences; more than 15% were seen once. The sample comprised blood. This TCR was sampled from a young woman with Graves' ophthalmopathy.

Here the CDR3 DNA reads TGTGCCAGCAGGGATTGGGACAGGGTAGGGACAGATACGCAGTATTTT. Its protein product is CASRDWDRVGTDTQYF. The rearrangement uses TRBV27 and TRBJ2-3; 9 nucleotides align to TRBD1. CDR1 is MNHEY, CDR2 SMNVEV, per germline (reference sequence). V dropped 6 bases and J dropped 3; count of bases not matched to a gene: 10. The CDR3 covers 16 residues.